The clone carrying this TCR beta chain was recorded a few times. These data belong to a study of T-cell reconstitution after alpha-beta-depleted transplantation in children. In germline, CDR1 is LGHNA, CDR2 YNFKEQ. V dropped 0 bases and J dropped 7; count of bases not matched to a gene: 8. The CDR3 sequence is 16 residues long. Preparing the TCRbeta library involved the use of unique molecular identifiers. TCRdb independently ran MiXCR on the PCR reads; one entry per CDR3 protein. The sample lists over 550,000 distinct CDR3 sequences; about 10% were seen once. The sequences come from PBMCs from the stem cell graft donor, collected from the stem cell graft. The clonotype was recovered from a human donor who donated a stem cell graft to a child with acute myeloid leukemia. This chain uses TRBV4-2 with TRBJ2-1; TRBD2 aligns across 8 bases. The CDR3 DNA reads as TGTGCCAGCAGCCAAGATCCGGCGGGAGGAGAAAATGAGCAGTTCTTC. Amino acids: CASSQDPAGGENEQFF.